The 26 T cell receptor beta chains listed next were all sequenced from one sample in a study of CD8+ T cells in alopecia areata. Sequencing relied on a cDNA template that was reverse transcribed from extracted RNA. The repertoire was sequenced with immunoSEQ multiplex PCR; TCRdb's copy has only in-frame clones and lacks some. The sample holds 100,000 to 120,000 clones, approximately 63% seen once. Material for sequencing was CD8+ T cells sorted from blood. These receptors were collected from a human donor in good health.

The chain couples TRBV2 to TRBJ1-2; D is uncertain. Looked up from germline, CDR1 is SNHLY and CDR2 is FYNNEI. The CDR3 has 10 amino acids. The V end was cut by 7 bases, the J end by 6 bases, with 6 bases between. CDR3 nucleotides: TGTGCCAGCACAGCTGATGGCTACACCTTC. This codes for CASTADGYTF.

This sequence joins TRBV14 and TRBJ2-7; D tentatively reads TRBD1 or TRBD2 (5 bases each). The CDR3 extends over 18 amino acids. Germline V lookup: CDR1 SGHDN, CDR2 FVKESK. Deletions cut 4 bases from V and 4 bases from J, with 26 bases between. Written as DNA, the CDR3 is TGTGCCAGCAGCCGGGATAACCGGGACGGCGTTCGGAGATACGAGCAGTACTTC. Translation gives CASSRDNRDGVRRYEQYF.

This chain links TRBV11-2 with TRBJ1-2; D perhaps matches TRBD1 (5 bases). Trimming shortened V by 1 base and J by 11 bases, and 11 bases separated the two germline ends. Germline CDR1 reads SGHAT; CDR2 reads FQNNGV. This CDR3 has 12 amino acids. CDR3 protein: CASSLVGREYTF. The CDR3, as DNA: TGTGCCAGCAGCTTAGTCGGCAGGGAGTACACCTTC.

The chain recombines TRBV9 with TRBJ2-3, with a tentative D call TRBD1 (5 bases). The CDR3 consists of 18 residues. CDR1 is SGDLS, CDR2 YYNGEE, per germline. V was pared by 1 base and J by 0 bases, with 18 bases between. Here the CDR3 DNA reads TGTGCCAGCAGCGTACCCCTGACAGAACCGACTAGCACAGATACGCAGTATTTT. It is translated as CASSVPLTEPTSTDTQYF.

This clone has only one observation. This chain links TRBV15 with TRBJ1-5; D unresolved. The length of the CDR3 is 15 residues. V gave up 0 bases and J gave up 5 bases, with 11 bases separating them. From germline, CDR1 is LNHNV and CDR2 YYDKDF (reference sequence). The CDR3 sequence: CATSRELNWDQPQHF. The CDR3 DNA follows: TGTGCCACCAGCAGAGAGTTAAATTGGGATCAGCCCCAGCATTTT.

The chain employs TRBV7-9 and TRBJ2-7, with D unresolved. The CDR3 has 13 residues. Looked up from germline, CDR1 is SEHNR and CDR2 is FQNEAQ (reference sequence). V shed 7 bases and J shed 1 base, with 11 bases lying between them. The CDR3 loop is CASTPTESYEQYF. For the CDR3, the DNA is TGTGCCAGCACCCCGACGGAGTCCTACGAGCAGTACTTC.

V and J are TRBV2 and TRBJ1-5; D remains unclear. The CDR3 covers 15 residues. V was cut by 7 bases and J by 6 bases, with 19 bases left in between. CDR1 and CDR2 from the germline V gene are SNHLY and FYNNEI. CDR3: CASTIGRGALQPQHF. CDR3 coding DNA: TGTGCCAGCACCATCGGGAGAGGAGCTCTTCAGCCCCAGCATTTT.

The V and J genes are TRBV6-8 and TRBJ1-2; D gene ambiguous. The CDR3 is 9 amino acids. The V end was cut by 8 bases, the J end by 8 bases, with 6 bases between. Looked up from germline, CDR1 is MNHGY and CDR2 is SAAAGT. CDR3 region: CASVEGYTF. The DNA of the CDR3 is TGTGCCAGCGTAGAAGGCTACACCTTC.

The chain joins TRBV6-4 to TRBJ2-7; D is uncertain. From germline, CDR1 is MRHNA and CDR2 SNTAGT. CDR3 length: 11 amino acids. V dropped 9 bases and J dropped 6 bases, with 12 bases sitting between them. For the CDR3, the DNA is TGTGCCAGTGAAGTGGTTTGCGAGCAGTACTTC. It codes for CASEVVCEQYF.

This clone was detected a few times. The CDR3 region is CASSETGEQYF. The CDR3 DNA follows: TGTGCCAGCAGTGAAACGGGGGAGCAGTACTTC. The chain joins TRBV6-1 to TRBJ2-7, with a weak D call TRBD2 (5 bases). The CDR3 extends over 11 amino acids. Germline values: CDR1 MNHNS, CDR2 SASEGT. V was trimmed by 2 bases and J by 7 bases, leaving 6 bases between them.

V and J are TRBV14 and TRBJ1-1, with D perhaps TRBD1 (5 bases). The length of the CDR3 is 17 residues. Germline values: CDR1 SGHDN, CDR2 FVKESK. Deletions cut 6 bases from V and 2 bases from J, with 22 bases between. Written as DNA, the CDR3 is TGTGCCAGCAGACGGGGGATCGGTTTTCCACCCAACACTGAAGCTTTCTTT. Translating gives CASRRGIGFPPNTEAFF.

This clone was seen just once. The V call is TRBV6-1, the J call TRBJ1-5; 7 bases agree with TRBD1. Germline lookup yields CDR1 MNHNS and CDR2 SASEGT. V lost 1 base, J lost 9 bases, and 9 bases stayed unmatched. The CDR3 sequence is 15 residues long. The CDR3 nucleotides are TGTGCCAGCAGTGAAGTACGGGACAGCCTCTGGCCCCAGCATTTT. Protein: CASSEVRDSLWPQHF.

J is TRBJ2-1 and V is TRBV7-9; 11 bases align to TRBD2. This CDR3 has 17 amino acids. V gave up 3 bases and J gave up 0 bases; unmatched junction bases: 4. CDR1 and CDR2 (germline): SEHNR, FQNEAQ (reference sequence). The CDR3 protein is CASSFASGGLSYNEQFF. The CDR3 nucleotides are TGTGCCAGCAGCTTTGCTAGCGGGGGGCTCTCCTACAATGAGCAGTTCTTC.

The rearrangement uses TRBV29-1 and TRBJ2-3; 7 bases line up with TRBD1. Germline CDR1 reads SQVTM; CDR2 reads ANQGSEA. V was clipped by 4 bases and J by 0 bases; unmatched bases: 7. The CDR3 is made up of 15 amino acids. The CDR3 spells CSVGSDRISTDTQYF. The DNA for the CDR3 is TGCAGCGTTGGGTCGGACAGGATTAGCACAGATACGCAGTATTTT.

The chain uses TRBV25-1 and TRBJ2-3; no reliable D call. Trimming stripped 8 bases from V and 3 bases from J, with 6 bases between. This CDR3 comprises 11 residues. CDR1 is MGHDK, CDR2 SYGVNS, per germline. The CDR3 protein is CASSLTDTQYF. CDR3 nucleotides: TGTGCCAGCTCCCTAACAGATACGCAGTATTTT.

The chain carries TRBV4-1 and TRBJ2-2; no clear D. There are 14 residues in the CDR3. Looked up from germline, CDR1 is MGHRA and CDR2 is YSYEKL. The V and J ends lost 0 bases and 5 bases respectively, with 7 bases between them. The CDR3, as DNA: TGCGCCAGCAGCCAAGATTTGGGGACCGGGGAGCTGTTTTTT. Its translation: CASSQDLGTGELFF.

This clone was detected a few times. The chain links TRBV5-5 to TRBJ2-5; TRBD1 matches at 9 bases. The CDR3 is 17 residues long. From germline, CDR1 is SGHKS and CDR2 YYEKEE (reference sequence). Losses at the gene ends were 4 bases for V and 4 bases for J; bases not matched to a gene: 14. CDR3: CASSQDGMGQGGETQYF. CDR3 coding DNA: TGTGCCAGCAGCCAAGATGGTATGGGACAGGGTGGAGAGACCCAGTACTTC.

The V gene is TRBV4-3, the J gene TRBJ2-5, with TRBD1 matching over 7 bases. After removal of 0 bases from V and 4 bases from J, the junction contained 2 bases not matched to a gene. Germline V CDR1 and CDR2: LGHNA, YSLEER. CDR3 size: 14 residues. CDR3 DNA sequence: TGCGCCAGCAGCCAAGATCACAGGGGAGAGACCCAGTACTTC. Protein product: CASSQDHRGETQYF.

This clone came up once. CDR3 coding DNA: TGTGCCTGTGAGGCAATTTGCCCAGATACGCAGTATTTT. This codes for CACEAICPDTQYF. V gene TRBV27 combines with J gene TRBJ2-3; D remains unclear. CDR3 size: 13 residues. V lost 11 bases to trimming and J lost 4 bases, with 16 bases between them. The V gene's germline CDR1 is MNHEY and CDR2 SMNVEV (reference sequence).

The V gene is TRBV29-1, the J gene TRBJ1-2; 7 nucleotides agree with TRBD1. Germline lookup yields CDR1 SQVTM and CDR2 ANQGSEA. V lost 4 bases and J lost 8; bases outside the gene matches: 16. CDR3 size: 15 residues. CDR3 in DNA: TGCAGCGTTGGACCGGACCTACAGGGGAAGGACGGCTACACCTTC. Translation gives CSVGPDLQGKDGYTF.

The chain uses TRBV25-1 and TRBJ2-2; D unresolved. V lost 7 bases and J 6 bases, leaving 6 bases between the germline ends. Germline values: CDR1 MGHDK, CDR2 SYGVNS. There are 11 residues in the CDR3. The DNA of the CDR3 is TGTGCCAGCAACCGTGCCGGGGAGCTGTTTTTT. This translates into CASNRAGELFF.

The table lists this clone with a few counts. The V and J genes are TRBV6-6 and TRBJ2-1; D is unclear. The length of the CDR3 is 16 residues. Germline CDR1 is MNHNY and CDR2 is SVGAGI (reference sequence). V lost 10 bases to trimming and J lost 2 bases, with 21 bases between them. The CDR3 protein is CATVLARVAPYNEQFF. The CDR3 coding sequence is TGTGCCACCGTGTTAGCCCGGGTGGCCCCCTACAATGAGCAGTTCTTC.

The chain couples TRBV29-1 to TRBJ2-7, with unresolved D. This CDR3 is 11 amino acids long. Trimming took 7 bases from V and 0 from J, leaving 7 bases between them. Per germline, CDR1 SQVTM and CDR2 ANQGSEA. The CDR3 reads CSASLSYEQYF. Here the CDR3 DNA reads TGCAGCGCCAGTCTCTCCTACGAGCAGTACTTC.

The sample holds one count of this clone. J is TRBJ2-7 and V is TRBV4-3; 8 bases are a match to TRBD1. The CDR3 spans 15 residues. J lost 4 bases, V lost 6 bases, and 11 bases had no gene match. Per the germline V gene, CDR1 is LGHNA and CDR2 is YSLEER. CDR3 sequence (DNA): TGCGCCAGCAGATTTCACGGGACAGGCGATTACGAGCAGTACTTC. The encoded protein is CASRFHGTGDYEQYF.

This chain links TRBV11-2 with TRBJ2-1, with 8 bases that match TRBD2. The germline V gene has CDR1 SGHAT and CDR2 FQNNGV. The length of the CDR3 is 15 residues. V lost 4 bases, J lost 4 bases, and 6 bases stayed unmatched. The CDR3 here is CASSSGLAGYNEQFF. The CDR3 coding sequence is TGTGCCAGCAGCTCAGGACTAGCAGGATACAATGAGCAGTTCTTC.

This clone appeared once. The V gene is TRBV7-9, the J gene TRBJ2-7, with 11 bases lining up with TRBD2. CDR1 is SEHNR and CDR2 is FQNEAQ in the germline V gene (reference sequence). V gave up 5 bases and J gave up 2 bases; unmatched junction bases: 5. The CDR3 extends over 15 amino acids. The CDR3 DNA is TGTGCCAGCAGCGACCTTAGCGGGGGGGCCTACGAGCAGTACTTC. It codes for CASSDLSGGAYEQYF.